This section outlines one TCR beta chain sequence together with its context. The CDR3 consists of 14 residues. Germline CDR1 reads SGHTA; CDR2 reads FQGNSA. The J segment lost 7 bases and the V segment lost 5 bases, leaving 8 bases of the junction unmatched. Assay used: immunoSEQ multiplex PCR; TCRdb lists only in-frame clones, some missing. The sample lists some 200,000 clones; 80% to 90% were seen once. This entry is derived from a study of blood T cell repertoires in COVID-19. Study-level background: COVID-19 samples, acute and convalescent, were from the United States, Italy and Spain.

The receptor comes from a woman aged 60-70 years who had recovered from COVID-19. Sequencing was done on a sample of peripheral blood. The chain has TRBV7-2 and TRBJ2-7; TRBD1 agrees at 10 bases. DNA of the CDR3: TGTGCCAGCAGCCTTTCGGGACAGGGGAGGGAGCAGTACTTC. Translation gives CASSLSGQGREQYF.